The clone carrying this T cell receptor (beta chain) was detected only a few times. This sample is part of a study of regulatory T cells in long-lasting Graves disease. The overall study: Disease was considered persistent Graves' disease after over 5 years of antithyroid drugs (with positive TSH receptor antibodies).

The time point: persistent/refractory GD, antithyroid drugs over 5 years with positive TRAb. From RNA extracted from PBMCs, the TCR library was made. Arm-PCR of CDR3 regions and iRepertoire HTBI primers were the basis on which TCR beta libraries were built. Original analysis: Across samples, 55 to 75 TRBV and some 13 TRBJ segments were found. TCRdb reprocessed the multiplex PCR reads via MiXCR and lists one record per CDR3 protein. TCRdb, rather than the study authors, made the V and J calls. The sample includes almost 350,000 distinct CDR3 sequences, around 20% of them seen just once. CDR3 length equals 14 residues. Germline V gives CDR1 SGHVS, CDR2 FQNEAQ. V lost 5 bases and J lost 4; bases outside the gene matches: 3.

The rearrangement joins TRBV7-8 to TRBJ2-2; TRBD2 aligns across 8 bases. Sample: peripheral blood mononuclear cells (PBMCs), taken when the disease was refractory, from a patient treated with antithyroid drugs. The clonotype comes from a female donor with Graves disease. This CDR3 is CASSGTRGTGELFF. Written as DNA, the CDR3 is TGTGCCAGCAGCGGGACTAGAGGCACCGGGGAGCTGTTTTTT. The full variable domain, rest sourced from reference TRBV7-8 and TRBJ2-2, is GAGVSQSPRYKVAKRGQDVALRCDPISGHVSLFWYQQALGQGPEFLTYFQNEAQLDKSGLPSDRFFAERPEGSVSTLKIQRTQQEDSAVYLCASSGTRGTGELFFGEGSRLTVL.